The table lists the clone carrying this T cell receptor (beta chain) with many counts. This sample stems from a study of spatial heterogeneity in lung cancer. Sample time point: blood at routine non-recurrence follow-up after resection. With 3 bases removed from V and 7 bases from J, the gap between germline ends came to 7 bases. Germline V gene sequence: CDR1 KGHSH, CDR2 LQKENI. The CDR3 length is 11 residues. TCRdb redid the calling of the 5' RACE reads with MiXCR, one entry per CDR3 protein. The sample has about 41,000 distinct CDR3 sequences, over 9.5% seen once. The rearrangement links TRBV18 to TRBJ2-7, with no clear D. The sequences come from PBMCs, collected at follow-up. The source of this sequence is a female donor with early-stage non-small cell lung cancer. CDR3 sequence (DNA): TGTGCCAGCTCACCCGATCAGGAGCAGTACTTC. It codes for CASSPDQEQYF.